Here is one T cell receptor (beta chain) with its context. The sample holds other DNA sequences that translate to the same CDR3. The data derive from a study of shared clonotypes between healthy human individuals. This CDR3 region has 14 residues. Trimming took 0 bases from V and 5 from J; bases not matched to a gene: 1. The V gene's germline CDR1 is ENHRY and CDR2 SYGVKD. Assay used: immunoSEQ multiplex PCR; TCRdb lists only in-frame clones, some missing. The table records 2 million to 2.5 million clones, approximately 96% of them present only once. The sample comprised naive CD4+ T cells sorted from blood. Stated subset: CD45RA+ positively selected. This sequence joins TRBV10-3 and TRBJ2-5, with 9 bases matching TRBD2. The clonotype comes from a young man in good health. CDR3 sequence: CAISESTSGETQYF. CDR3 in DNA: TGTGCCATCAGTGAGTCGACTAGCGGTGAGACCCAGTACTTC.